The 13 T cell receptor beta chains given below trace back to one sample, sequenced in a study of blood T cell repertoires in COVID-19. Only in-frame clones appear in the TCRdb table, and some are missing; sequencing was by immunoSEQ multiplex PCR. The table shows more than 10,000 clones, with around 90% occurring only once. The sequencing input was peripheral blood. Source of these receptors: a woman aged 70-85 years with active COVID-19.

The rearrangement uses TRBV3-1 (or the pseudogene TRBV3-2) and TRBJ2-3, with a possible D match to TRBD2 (5 bases). Per the germline V gene, CDR1 is LGHDT and CDR2 is YNNKEL (reference sequence). The CDR3 length is 15 residues. Trimming pared 0 bases from V and 0 bases from J, leaving 7 bases between. For the CDR3, the DNA is TGTGCCAGCAGCCAAGATCGGACTAGCACAGATACGCAGTATTTT. Translating it yields CASSQDRTSTDTQYF.

This chain joins TRBV2 and TRBJ2-5; 7 bases are shared with TRBD1. The CDR3 is 15 amino acids. Germline CDR1 reads SNHLY; CDR2 reads FYNNEI. After removal of 2 bases from V and 4 bases from J, the junction contained 7 bases not matched to a gene. The CDR3 loop is CASSEYEGGPETQYF. The CDR3 nucleotides read TGTGCCAGCAGTGAATACGAAGGGGGCCCAGAGACCCAGTACTTC.

The chain employs TRBV7-3 and TRBJ2-3, with D perhaps matching TRBD1 (6 bases). With 1 base removed from V and 2 bases from J, the gap between germline ends came to 13 bases. Looked up from germline, CDR1 is SGHTA and CDR2 is FQGTGA. This CDR3 has 16 residues. Here the CDR3 DNA reads TGTGCCAGCAGCTTAAGGGGGCCAGGGAACACAGATACGCAGTATTTT. It codes for CASSLRGPGNTDTQYF.

This clone occurred once. V is TRBV15 and J is TRBJ2-1; D is ambiguous. V shed 0 bases and J shed 4 bases, with 10 bases lying between them. The length of the CDR3 is 15 residues. The V gene's germline CDR1 is LNHNV and CDR2 YYDKDF (reference sequence). CDR3 amino acids: CATSREGRPYNEQFF. The CDR3 DNA is TGTGCCACCAGCAGAGAGGGCCGCCCTTACAATGAGCAGTTCTTC.

The gene calls are TRBV9 and TRBJ2-3; the match to TRBD2 covers 7 bases. Germline loops: CDR1 SGDLS, CDR2 YYNGEE. The CDR3 totals 16 residues. The junction had 8 bases not matched to a gene; V was cut back by 4 bases and J by 0 bases. CDR3 in DNA: TGTGCCAGCAGCACGGCTAGCGGAGCTAGCACAGATACGCAGTATTTT. Its protein product is CASSTASGASTDTQYF.

The chain combines TRBV2 with TRBJ1-1; TRBD1 matches 9 bases. V lost 7 bases and J lost 0; bases outside the gene matches: 3. This CDR3 comprises 14 residues. CDR1 and CDR2 from the germline V gene are SNHLY and FYNNEI. CDR3 sequence: CASTGDRVNTEAFF. The CDR3 coding sequence is TGTGCCAGCACTGGGGACAGGGTGAACACTGAAGCTTTCTTT.

The chain has TRBV9 and TRBJ2-7; D ambiguous. Looked up from germline, CDR1 is SGDLS and CDR2 is YYNGEE. Trimming shortened V by 0 bases and J by 6 bases, and 16 bases separated the two germline ends. The CDR3 has 15 residues. The CDR3 region is CASSVGFSPSLEQYF. The CDR3 DNA is TGTGCCAGCAGCGTAGGATTTAGTCCCTCTCTCGAGCAGTACTTC.

The gene calls are TRBV7-9 and TRBJ1-1; TRBD1 agrees at 9 bases. Germline assignment: CDR1 SEHNR and CDR2 FQNEAQ (reference sequence). The CDR3 consists of 12 residues. V was pared by 1 base and J by 11 bases, with 2 bases of the junction left unmatched. The CDR3 region has the DNA TGTGCCAGCAGCTTAGGACAGGGGGTGGCTTTCTTT. It is translated as CASSLGQGVAFF.

The chain is built from TRBV3-1 (or the pseudogene TRBV3-2) and TRBJ1-4, with no clear D. Per germline, CDR1 LGHDT and CDR2 YNNKEL (reference sequence). V was clipped by 4 bases and J by 4 bases, with 16 bases between them. This CDR3 is built from 16 residues. This CDR3 reads CASSPDQSGFNEKLFF. CDR3 DNA sequence: TGTGCCAGCAGCCCGGACCAAAGCGGGTTTAATGAAAAACTGTTTTTT.

The V call is TRBV29-1, the J call TRBJ2-7; 8 positions agree with TRBD1. This CDR3 contains 13 residues. With 7 bases clipped from V and 3 bases from J, the junction kept 8 bases outside the gene matches. CDR1 is SQVTM, CDR2 ANQGSEA, per germline. CDR3 sequence reads: CSGNPGQDYEQYF. In DNA form, the CDR3 reads TGCAGCGGGAACCCGGGACAGGACTACGAGCAGTACTTC.

The chain recombines TRBV6-1 with TRBJ2-5; D might be TRBD2 (6 bases). V was clipped by 2 bases and J by 6 bases, with 22 bases between them. The CDR3 is 17 amino acids. The germline gives CDR1 MNHNS, CDR2 SASEGT. CDR3 sequence: CASSERDGSTVGKTQYF. CDR3 DNA sequence: TGTGCCAGCAGTGAACGGGACGGGAGCACCGTTGGGAAGACCCAGTACTTC.

The rearrangement links TRBV6-5 to TRBJ2-7, with 7 bases aligning to TRBD1. CDR3 length equals 12 residues. Germline trimming cut 5 bases from V and 7 bases from J; bases unmatched to any gene: 5. Germline V lookup: CDR1 MNHEY, CDR2 SVGAGI. The CDR3 sequence is CASSHRGVEQYF. CDR3 DNA: TGTGCCAGCAGTCACAGGGGAGTGGAGCAGTACTTC.

CDR3 loop: CASSLVGTSGGADTQYF. The CDR3 DNA is TGTGCCAGCAGCTTAGTGGGGACTAGCGGAGGGGCGGATACGCAGTATTTT. This rearrangement joins TRBV7-8 to TRBJ2-3, with 11 bases matching TRBD2. CDR3 length equals 17 residues. CDR1 and CDR2 from the germline V gene are SGHVS and FQNEAQ. V gave up 1 base and J gave up 6 bases; unmatched junction bases: 9.